One sample yielded the 7 T cell receptor beta chains listed below, sequenced in a study of lymphopenia after photon versus proton radiotherapy (dated by TCRdb to between 2019 and 2020). Library method: the immunoSEQ multiplex PCR assay. TCRdb retrieved this table from immuneACCESS and kept in-frame rearrangements only. Not all clones are present; in checked studies, unresolved V genes account for under half, and no reason is known for the remainder. This sample holds roughly 35,000 clones; approximately 87% were observed only once. Clones ranked in the top ten supply around 2.7% of the sample. Material: peripheral blood, obtained from a patient treated with photon-based radiotherapy. These receptors came from a man aged 45 to 65 with gastric cancer.

V usage is TRBV7-2 and J usage is TRBJ1-2, with D unresolved. The CDR3 spans 12 residues. CDR1 and CDR2 from the germline V gene are SGHTA and FQGNSA. Between the trimmed V and J ends, which lost 2 bases and 4 bases, there was a span of 5 bases. CDR3 nucleotide sequence: TGTGCCAGCAGCTTATCCGCCTATGGCTACACCTTC. It yields the protein CASSLSAYGYTF.

The gene calls are TRBV27 and TRBJ1-5; D may be TRBD1 (5 bases). Germline-derived CDR1 and CDR2 are MNHEY and SMNVEV (reference sequence). V shed 3 bases and J shed 7 bases, with 13 bases lying between them. CDR3 length: 14 residues. The CDR3 DNA follows: TGTGCCAGCAGTTTTGGCCAGGGAACCCAGCCCCAGCATTTT. Its protein product is CASSFGQGTQPQHF.

This chain links TRBV10-1 with TRBJ2-5; 11 bases are shared with TRBD2. CDR1 WNHNN and CDR2 SYGVQD come from the germline V gene (reference sequence). The CDR3 sequence is 16 residues long. The ends lost 5 bases at V and 2 bases at J; junction bases unmatched: 7. The CDR3 bases are TGCGCCAGCAGTACCGGGACTAGCGGTTCACAAGAGACCCAGTACTTC. Encoded protein: CASSTGTSGSQETQYF.

This chain links TRBV9 with TRBJ2-1; D is possibly TRBD2 (7 bases). This CDR3 comprises 14 residues. V was pared by 2 bases and J by 10 bases, with 16 bases between. The germline gives CDR1 SGDLS, CDR2 YYNGEE. In DNA form, the CDR3 reads TGTGCCAGCAGCGTTGGACCGGGGGGCGCCGAGCAGTTCTTC. Its protein product is CASSVGPGGAEQFF.

J is TRBJ2-1 and V is TRBV5-1; the D gene is possibly TRBD2 (6 bases). This CDR3 has 16 residues. The V end was cut by 6 bases, the J end by 2 bases, with 18 bases between. Germline CDR1 is SGHRS and CDR2 is YFSETQ. CDR3 in amino acids: CASIPTGSTAYNEQFF. CDR3 coding DNA: TGCGCCAGCATCCCAACCGGGAGTACAGCCTACAATGAGCAGTTCTTC.

The CDR3 DNA reads TGTGCCAGCAGTACAGGGGGGTCGGCCAAAAACATTCAGTACTTC. It codes for CASSTGGSAKNIQYF. The chain links TRBV28 to TRBJ2-4; 8 positions agree with TRBD1. J lost 1 base, V lost 5 bases, and 4 bases had no gene match. The CDR3 has 15 amino acids. Looked up from germline, CDR1 is MDHEN and CDR2 is SYDVKM. Full variable domain (missing parts from reference TRBV28 and TRBJ2-4): DVKVTQSSRYLVKRTGEKVFLECVQDMDHENMFWYRQDPGLGLRLIYFSYDVKMKEKGDIPEGYSVSREKKERFSLILESASTNQTSMYLCASSTGGSAKNIQYFGAGTRLSVL.

The chain combines TRBV5-4 with TRBJ2-7; either TRBD1 or TRBD2 may supply D (5 bases each). The germline CDR1 and CDR2 sequences are SGHNT and YYREEE (reference sequence). The length of the CDR3 is 13 residues. V lost 4 bases and J 5 bases, leaving 13 bases between the germline ends. The CDR3 region is CASSGGPGHEQYF. The CDR3 nucleotides read TGTGCCAGCAGCGGGGGACCCGGCCACGAGCAGTACTTC.